These 24 T cell receptor beta chains originate from one sample sequenced in a study of CD8+ T cells in alopecia areata. The sequencing template was cDNA reverse transcribed from extracted RNA. Produced via immunoSEQ multiplex PCR; TCRdb's table is partial and in-frame only. The top ten clones hold under 20% of a sample with about 130,000 clones, about 50% of them seen once. Sequenced material: CD8+ T cells sorted from blood, taken at week 0. The source is a human donor with alopecia areata.

In nucleotides, the CDR3 is TGCAGCGTTCTTTCCCTGGACACTGAAGCTTTCTTT. Translated, it gives CSVLSLDTEAFF. The chain is built from TRBV29-1 and TRBJ1-1; D is undetermined. Germline CDR1 is SQVTM and CDR2 is ANQGSEA. The CDR3 consists of 12 residues. V dropped 5 bases and J dropped 3 bases, with 10 bases sitting between them.

This chain joins TRBV6-5 and TRBJ2-2, with TRBD1 identical over 9 bases. This CDR3 spans 16 amino acids. V dropped 4 bases and J dropped 7; count of bases not matched to a gene: 10. Germline V gives CDR1 MNHEY, CDR2 SVGAGI. As DNA, the CDR3 is TGTGCCAGCAGTTCCACCGGGACAGGGTTAGACGGGGAGCTGTTTTTT. This sequence encodes CASSSTGTGLDGELFF.

This chain connects TRBV30 to TRBJ2-2; TRBD2 is a possible D gene (6 bases). The V and J ends lost 1 base and 0 bases respectively, with 15 bases between them. The CDR3 spans 17 residues. Germline values: CDR1 GTSNPN, CDR2 SVGIG (reference sequence). CDR3 nucleotide sequence: TGTGCCTGGAGTGGGCTGGGCGGGGCCGCGAACACCGGGGAGCTGTTTTTT. Translating it yields CAWSGLGGAANTGELFF. The full variable domain, completed using reference TRBV30 and TRBJ2-2, is SQTIHQWPATLVQPVGSPLSLECTVEGTSNPNLYWYRQAAGRGLQLLFYSVGIGQISSEVPQNLSASRPQDRQFILSSKKLLLSDSGFYLCAWSGLGGAANTGELFFGEGSRLTVL.

The chain carries TRBV4-3 and TRBJ2-1; no clear D gene. From germline, CDR1 is LGHNA and CDR2 YSLEER. Trimming pared 4 bases from V and 0 bases from J, leaving 13 bases between. The CDR3 has 16 residues. The chain's CDR3 is CASSRNWLGSYNEQFF. CDR3 coding DNA: TGCGCCAGCAGCCGAAACTGGCTCGGCTCCTACAATGAGCAGTTCTTC.

The chain couples TRBV9 to TRBJ2-1; 8 nucleotides line up with TRBD1. The germline V gene encodes CDR1 SGDLS and CDR2 YYNGEE. V lost 4 bases to trimming and J lost 6 bases; unmatched junction nucleotides: 9. The CDR3 covers 15 residues. The CDR3 nucleotides read TGTGCCAGCAGCAAGCGACAGGGGCCCTCCAATGAGCAGTTCTTC. Translating gives CASSKRQGPSNEQFF.

This clone has just a few counts. The chain carries TRBV27 and TRBJ2-1, with 9 positions matching TRBD1. This CDR3 comprises 14 residues. Germline V lookup: CDR1 MNHEY, CDR2 SMNVEV (reference sequence). V trimming: 5 bases; J trimming: 8 bases; junction bases outside the gene matches: 7. CDR3 region: CASSPSQGADEQFF. The DNA of the CDR3 is TGTGCCAGCAGTCCCTCACAGGGGGCTGATGAGCAGTTCTTC.

The chain recombines TRBV9 with TRBJ1-5, with D perhaps TRBD1 (5 bases). The V end lost 4 bases, the J end lost 2 bases, and 10 bases lay between the germline ends. The CDR3 is 14 residues long. CDR1 SGDLS and CDR2 YYNGEE come from the germline V gene. The CDR3 region is CASSLGGGNQPQHF. In nucleotides, the CDR3 is TGTGCCAGCAGCCTGGGGGGAGGCAATCAGCCCCAGCATTTT.

The rearrangement joins TRBV15 to TRBJ2-7; D assignment may be TRBD1 or TRBD2 (5 bases each). Germline CDR1 and CDR2: LNHNV and YYDKDF (reference sequence). With 4 bases removed from V and 2 bases from J, the gap between germline ends came to 21 bases. The CDR3 runs 17 residues. The CDR3 DNA reads as TGTGCCACCAGCACAGGGACGCCGGGACGGAGACCCTACGAGCAGTACTTC. The encoded protein is CATSTGTPGRRPYEQYF.

This clone has only a few counts. The genes are TRBV6-5 and TRBJ1-1, with 10 bases lining up with TRBD1. CDR3 length: 14 residues. Germline lookup yields CDR1 MNHEY and CDR2 SVGAGI. The J segment lost 5 bases and the V segment lost 6 bases, leaving 6 bases of the junction unmatched. The DNA for the CDR3 is TGTGCCAGCAGCCACCGGGACAGGGGAACTGAAGCTTTCTTT. Protein: CASSHRDRGTEAFF.

The chain recombines TRBV6-6 with TRBJ2-1; D is unresolved. Germline V gene data show CDR1 as MNHNY and CDR2 as SVGAGI (reference sequence). The CDR3 has 10 residues. Trimming took 4 bases from V and 6 from J, leaving 1 base between them. CDR3 loop: CASSSNEQFF. DNA for the CDR3: TGTGCCAGCAGTTCCAATGAGCAGTTCTTC.

The V gene is TRBV7-9, the J gene TRBJ2-7; unclear D gene. Germline lookup yields CDR1 SEHNR and CDR2 FQNEAQ (reference sequence). This CDR3 is 14 amino acids long. V was trimmed by 6 bases and J by 5 bases, leaving 17 bases between them. The CDR3 bases are TGTGCCAGCAGGGCTGAGATAGGGTCCCACGAGCAGTACTTC. It codes for CASRAEIGSHEQYF.

The CDR3: CASSIDLENQPQHF. The CDR3 DNA is TGTGCCAGTAGTATAGATCTGGAGAATCAGCCCCAGCATTTT. V and J are TRBV19 and TRBJ1-5; D gene unclear. The CDR3 has 14 amino acids. Trimming left V 0 bases short and J 4 bases short, with 7 bases between. The germline CDR1 and CDR2 sequences are LNHDA and SQIVND (reference sequence).

V is TRBV29-1 and J is TRBJ1-1; the match to TRBD1 covers 9 bases. Per the germline V gene, CDR1 is SQVTM and CDR2 is ANQGSEA. The CDR3 is made up of 14 amino acids. V lost 3 bases and J lost 11; bases outside the gene matches: 13. As DNA, the CDR3 is TGCAGCGTTGACTCGGGACAGGGCCCGATGAGGGCTTTCTTT. Protein sequence: CSVDSGQGPMRAFF.

The chain links TRBV5-1 to TRBJ1-6; perhaps TRBD1 as D (5 bases). The CDR3 is 14 residues long. Trimming cost V 5 bases and J 3 bases, with 9 bases left between them. Germline lookup yields CDR1 SGHRS and CDR2 YFSETQ. CDR3 nucleotide sequence: TGCGCCAGCAGGGGGCCAATCTATAATTCACCCCTCCACTTT. Translated: CASRGPIYNSPLHF.

This clone was detected only once. V usage is TRBV30 and J usage is TRBJ1-1; D is undetermined. Germline loops: CDR1 GTSNPN, CDR2 SVGIG (reference sequence). V was cut by 4 bases and J by 0 bases, with 9 bases left in between. The CDR3 is made up of 13 amino acids. The CDR3 loop is CAWTPGLNTEAFF. The CDR3 bases are TGTGCCTGGACCCCTGGTCTGAACACTGAAGCTTTCTTT.

The chain carries TRBV30 and TRBJ2-6, with D unclear. The CDR3 is 12 amino acids. V lost 7 bases and J 0 bases, leaving 4 bases between the germline ends. Germline-derived CDR1 and CDR2 are GTSNPN and SVGIG (reference sequence). The CDR3, as DNA: TGTGCCTCCAGCTCTGGGGCCAACGTCCTGACTTTC. It codes for CASSSGANVLTF.

This clone has a handful of counts. The chain recombines TRBV25-1 with TRBJ2-5; TRBD1 might be the D (5 bases). The germline V and J ends were trimmed by 6 bases and 2 bases, with 16 bases remaining between them. The CDR3 covers 15 residues. Germline loops: CDR1 MGHDK, CDR2 SYGVNS. The CDR3 DNA reads TGTGCCAGCAGAGCGACAGAATCGGGTCAAGAGACCCAGTACTTC. Translating gives CASRATESGQETQYF.

The chain uses TRBV29-1 and TRBJ1-5, with unresolved D. This CDR3 has 12 amino acids. V was pared by 4 bases and J by 5 bases, with 9 bases between. Germline loops: CDR1 SQVTM, CDR2 ANQGSEA. CDR3 nucleotides: TGCAGCGTTGCGGACTTAGATCAGCCCCAGCATTTT. Translated: CSVADLDQPQHF.

V is TRBV30 and J is TRBJ2-7; TRBD2 might be the D (6 bases). Trimming took 5 bases from V and 0 from J, leaving 23 bases between them. The CDR3 is 17 amino acids. Germline V gene data show CDR1 as GTSNPN and CDR2 as SVGIG (reference sequence). Here the CDR3 DNA reads TGTGCCTGGGGCCGGGACTCCGAAGGGCTCTACTCCTACGAGCAGTACTTC. Translating gives CAWGRDSEGLYSYEQYF.

This clone was seen a handful of times. This chain joins TRBV11-2 and TRBJ1-2; D is uncertain. Germline CDR1 and CDR2: SGHAT and FQNNGV. The V gene lost 5 bases and the J gene lost 8 bases, with 18 bases spanning the gap. This CDR3 is 14 amino acids long. DNA for the CDR3: TGTGCCAGCAGCGATAGTTACCTCATTCGGGGCTACACCTTC. Its protein is CASSDSYLIRGYTF.

The chain recombines TRBV4-1 with TRBJ2-7, with D perhaps assigned TRBD1 or TRBD2 (6 bases each). Germline V gives CDR1 MGHRA, CDR2 YSYEKL. Trimming shortened V by 6 bases and J by 3 bases, and 12 bases separated the two germline ends. The CDR3 is 13 amino acids. CDR3 sequence: CASSLRGDYEQYF. CDR3 in DNA: TGCGCCAGCAGTCTGAGGGGGGACTACGAGCAGTACTTC.

The chain combines TRBV2 with TRBJ2-7, with TRBD1 identical over 10 bases. The germline V gene encodes CDR1 SNHLY and CDR2 FYNNEI. CDR3 size: 14 residues. Germline trimming cut 6 bases from V and 3 bases from J; bases unmatched to any gene: 5. Written as DNA, the CDR3 is TGTGCCAGCAGGGATGGGACAGGGGACTACGAGCAGTACTTC. Amino acids: CASRDGTGDYEQYF.

This clone was counted only a few times. The genes are TRBV7-2 and TRBJ1-1; no clear D. CDR1 is SGHTA, CDR2 FQGNSA, per germline. This CDR3 has 13 residues. V was trimmed by 1 base and J by 5 bases, leaving 8 bases between them. The CDR3 DNA sequence: TGTGCCAGCAGCTTAGAGGGATGGACTGAAGCTTTCTTT. Translation: CASSLEGWTEAFF.

The CDR3 loop reads CASSLDVSATETQYF. CDR3 bases: TGTGCCAGCAGCTTAGACGTATCTGCGACGGAGACCCAGTACTTC. The rearrangement uses TRBV7-9 and TRBJ2-5, with D uncertain. Trimming cost V 1 base and J 5 bases, with 14 bases left between them. Germline values: CDR1 SEHNR, CDR2 FQNEAQ (reference sequence). The CDR3 is 15 amino acids.